Presented here are 21 T cell receptor beta chains from one specimen sequenced in a study of OX40 agonist ivuxolimab in advanced cancers. Data came from immunoSEQ multiplex PCR; TCRdb stores just in-frame clones and leaves some out. The sample includes about 86,000 clones, around nine tenths seen only once; the top ten take roughly 1.4%. Specimen: CD4+ or CD8+ T cells sorted from blood, collected in a trial of the OX40 agonist ivuxolimab. The receptors were gathered from an adult with an advanced solid tumor such as melanoma, head and neck, liver or kidney cancer.

V is TRBV7-2 and J is TRBJ1-5; the D is unclear. The CDR3 sequence is 14 residues long. V lost 5 bases to trimming and J lost 4 bases, with 12 bases between them. CDR1 and CDR2 from the germline V gene are SGHTA and FQGNSA. The chain's CDR3 is CASSPNVGNQPQHF. CDR3 nucleotide sequence: TGTGCCAGCAGCCCGAACGTGGGGAATCAGCCCCAGCATTTT.

The chain recombines TRBV11-2 with TRBJ1-2; D is unclear. The CDR3 consists of 15 residues. Trimming shortened V by 5 bases and J by 3 bases, and 16 bases separated the two germline ends. CDR1 is SGHAT and CDR2 is FQNNGV in the germline V gene. Here the CDR3 reads CASSGSGPLYYGYTF. For the CDR3, the DNA is TGTGCCAGCAGCGGGTCGGGCCCTTTATACTATGGCTACACCTTC.

V gene TRBV18 combines with J gene TRBJ1-4; TRBD1 aligns across 8 bases. The length of the CDR3 is 13 residues. The J segment lost 6 bases and the V segment lost 5 bases, leaving 2 bases of the junction unmatched. CDR1 and CDR2 (germline): KGHSH, LQKENI. CDR3 DNA sequence: TGTGCCAGCTCAGTGACAGGGGATGAAAAACTGTTTTTT. It encodes CASSVTGDEKLFF.

The chain employs TRBV10-3 and TRBJ2-7, with no clear D. The ends were cut back, 4 bases at V and 5 bases at J, with 15 bases in the middle. The CDR3 has 14 residues. Germline V gene lookup returns CDR1 ENHRY and CDR2 SYGVKD. The CDR3 sequence is CAISVLDGPHEQYF. The DNA of the CDR3 is TGTGCCATCAGTGTTTTGGACGGCCCTCACGAGCAGTACTTC.

V is TRBV18 and J is TRBJ2-3, with 11 bases aligning to TRBD2. The CDR3 loop spans 16 amino acids. The V gene end was trimmed by 3 bases and the J gene end by 5 bases; junction bases not matched to a gene: 7. CDR1 and CDR2 (germline): KGHSH, LQKENI. The CDR3 here is CASSPSTSGAGDTQYF. The CDR3 DNA is TGTGCCAGCTCACCTTCGACTAGCGGGGCGGGAGATACGCAGTATTTT.

The chain combines TRBV5-4 with TRBJ1-4; 8 nucleotides line up with TRBD1. Trimming took 1 base from V and 0 from J; bases not matched to a gene: 2. The CDR3 spans 16 residues. Germline assignment: CDR1 SGHNT and CDR2 YYREEE (reference sequence). The CDR3 is CASSLNRGATNEKLFF. Here the CDR3 DNA reads TGTGCCAGCAGCTTGAACAGGGGGGCAACTAATGAAAAACTGTTTTTT. The full variable domain, its missing parts supplied by reference TRBV5-4 and TRBJ1-4, is ETGVTQSPTHLIKTRGQQVTLRCSSQSGHNTVSWYQQALGQGPQFIFQYYREEENGRGNFPPRFSGLQFPNYSSELNVNALELDDSALYLCASSLNRGATNEKLFFGSGTQLSVL.

The chain carries TRBV7-9 and TRBJ1-4, with D uncertain. This CDR3 is built from 14 residues. Looked up from germline, CDR1 is SEHNR and CDR2 is FQNEAQ (reference sequence). Deletions cut 1 base from V and 8 bases from J, with 11 bases between. The CDR3 DNA reads as TGTGCCAGCAGCTTAGGCGACTGGAGCGAAAAACTGTTTTTT. Its protein is CASSLGDWSEKLFF.

J is TRBJ2-5 and V is TRBV28; tentative D call: TRBD2 (5 bases). Trimming took off 7 bases at V and 2 bases at J, with 14 bases between the two ends. The CDR3 covers 14 residues. CDR1 MDHEN and CDR2 SYDVKM come from the germline V gene. For the CDR3, the DNA is TGTGCCAGCAAGGGCAGCGGATATCAAGAGACCCAGTACTTC. It translates to CASKGSGYQETQYF.

This clone was recorded only once. J is TRBJ2-5 and V is TRBV5-6; no clear D. In germline, CDR1 is SGHDT, CDR2 YYEEEE. The CDR3 is made up of 13 amino acids. V shed 0 bases and J shed 4 bases, with 7 bases lying between them. DNA for the CDR3: TGTGCCAGCAGCTTGGCCGTCGGAGAGACCCAGTACTTC. It encodes CASSLAVGETQYF.

The DNA for the CDR3 is TGTGCCACCCGTCCGAGGGGGGCGGGGGCCGATACGCAGTATTTT. This codes for CATRPRGAGADTQYF. The J gene is TRBJ2-3, the V gene TRBV6-6, with TRBD2 as a possible D gene (7 bases). The CDR3 has 15 amino acids. Trimming stripped 10 bases from V and 6 bases from J, with 23 bases between. The V gene's germline CDR1 is MNHNY and CDR2 SVGAGI (reference sequence).

The J gene is TRBJ2-2, the V gene TRBV6-5; 8 nucleotides agree with TRBD1. Unmatched junction bases numbered 5, after V lost 6 bases and J lost 2 bases. The V gene's germline CDR1 is MNHEY and CDR2 SVGAGI. This CDR3 has 15 residues. The CDR3, as DNA: TGTGCCAGCAGCCAGGACAGGGTTAACACCGGGGAGCTGTTTTTT. Its translation: CASSQDRVNTGELFF.

The V gene is TRBV19, the J gene TRBJ2-3; D unclear. V was cut by 3 bases and J by 1 base, with 11 bases left in between. The germline V gene has CDR1 LNHDA and CDR2 SQIVND (reference sequence). The CDR3 is 15 amino acids. Here the CDR3 DNA reads TGTGCCAGTAGTATTGGTGGGGTCGGCACAGATACGCAGTATTTT. Translation gives CASSIGGVGTDTQYF.

The chain has TRBV4-2 and TRBJ1-2; D call uncertain. With 0 bases removed from V and 5 bases from J, the gap between germline ends came to 22 bases. This CDR3 is 18 amino acids long. Germline CDR1 reads LGHNA; CDR2 reads YNFKEQ. The CDR3 here is CASSQDRGTTVLPYGYTF. The CDR3 nucleotides read TGTGCCAGCAGCCAAGATCGAGGAACAACCGTATTGCCATATGGCTACACCTTC.

The V call is TRBV7-9, the J call TRBJ1-3; 8 bases map to TRBD1. The CDR3 loop spans 18 amino acids. Germline trimming cut 0 bases from V and 1 base from J; bases unmatched to any gene: 8. The germline V gene has CDR1 SEHNR and CDR2 FQNEAQ (reference sequence). The CDR3 loop is CASSLALGQGWSGNTIYF. CDR3 in DNA: TGTGCCAGCAGCTTAGCCCTTGGACAGGGATGGTCTGGAAACACCATATATTTT.

This sequence joins TRBV5-1 and TRBJ1-1; 9 bases are a match to TRBD1. This CDR3 spans 14 amino acids. Germline CDR1 and CDR2: SGHRS and YFSETQ. V gave up 2 bases and J gave up 5 bases; unmatched junction bases: 4. This CDR3 is CASSFSDRGTEAFF. CDR3 nucleotides: TGCGCCAGCAGCTTCTCAGACAGGGGGACTGAAGCTTTCTTT.

The V gene is TRBV28, the J gene TRBJ2-7, with 8 bases identical to TRBD2. V lost 3 bases and J lost 3; bases outside the gene matches: 4. The germline V gene has CDR1 MDHEN and CDR2 SYDVKM. The CDR3 spans 14 residues. The CDR3: CASSFSAGVYEQYF. DNA of the CDR3: TGTGCCAGCAGTTTTTCAGCGGGAGTCTACGAGCAGTACTTC.

The chain recombines TRBV11-3 with TRBJ2-2; 7 bases line up with TRBD2. This CDR3 is built from 14 residues. J lost 0 bases, V lost 6 bases, and 1 base had no gene match. Germline-derived CDR1 and CDR2 are SGHNT and YENEEA. The CDR3: CASSLAANTGELFF. The CDR3 DNA follows: TGTGCCAGCAGTCTAGCGGCGAACACCGGGGAGCTGTTTTTT.

The J gene is TRBJ1-6, the V gene TRBV6-6; 7 positions match TRBD1. This CDR3 spans 13 amino acids. Trimming at V came to 8 bases and at J to 9 bases, leaving 7 bases not matched to a gene. Germline assignment: CDR1 MNHNY and CDR2 SVGAGI (reference sequence). The CDR3 loop reads CASSTGEGSPLHF. The CDR3 DNA sequence: TGTGCCAGCTCTACAGGGGAAGGTTCACCCCTCCACTTT.

The chain links TRBV11-1 to TRBJ1-5, with 7 bases aligning to TRBD1. J was trimmed by 3 bases and V by 5 bases; bases with no gene match: 4. Germline CDR1 reads SGHAT; CDR2 reads FQDESV (reference sequence). The CDR3 contains 14 residues. The CDR3 DNA sequence: TGTGCCAGCAGCCGGGGACAGCCCAATCAGCCCCAGCATTTT. Its translation is CASSRGQPNQPQHF.

The rearrangement links TRBV30 to TRBJ1-3; D is ambiguous. V lost 2 bases and J 3 bases, leaving 8 bases between the germline ends. The germline V gene has CDR1 GTSNPN and CDR2 SVGIG (reference sequence). The CDR3 is made up of 13 amino acids. CDR3 in amino acids: CAWSPRLGNTIYF. The CDR3, as DNA: TGTGCCTGGAGTCCCCGACTTGGAAACACCATATATTTT.

A single count supports this clone. The V and J genes are TRBV19 and TRBJ2-1; 9 bases are shared with TRBD2. CDR3 length: 14 amino acids. Looked up from germline, CDR1 is LNHDA and CDR2 is SQIVND (reference sequence). V lost 2 bases, J lost 9 bases, and 5 bases stayed unmatched. In DNA form, the CDR3 reads TGTGCCAGTAGTATATTTGGGACTAGCATTGAGCAGTTCTTC. It yields the protein CASSIFGTSIEQFF. The entire variable domain, with the rest obtained from reference TRBV19 and TRBJ2-1, is as follows: DGGITQSPKYLFRKEGQNVTLSCEQNLNHDAMYWYRQDPGQGLRLIYYSQIVNDFQKGDIAEGYSVSREKKESFPLTVTSAQKNPTAFYLCASSIFGTSIEQFFGPGTRLTVL.